The T cell receptor (beta chain) described here comes from a study of blood T cell repertoires in COVID-19. Study-level background: Acute and convalescent COVID-19 specimens originated in the United States, Italy and Spain. T cells, B-cell-depleted T cells, or PBMCs supplied cDNA or gDNA.

Per the authors' pipeline: How many nucleated cells were present was estimated from reference gene primer amplification. Data came from immunoSEQ multiplex PCR; TCRdb stores just in-frame clones and leaves some out. V, J and clone size were drawn from that table, and D and trimming were deduced from the DNA. The sample carries about 110,000 clones, roughly 80% recorded once. The V end lost 6 bases, the J end lost 8 bases, and 13 bases lay between the germline ends. Per germline, CDR1 SNHLY and CDR2 FYNNEI. CDR3 length: 13 residues. The receptor was derived from a man between 50 and 59 years old with acute or convalescent COVID-19. The chain recombines TRBV2 with TRBJ1-4; D is perhaps TRBD1 (5 bases). The specimen was peripheral blood. The CDR3 is CASSRGTAEKLFF. The CDR3 DNA reads as TGTGCCAGCAGCCGGGGGACCGCCGAAAAACTGTTTTTT.